Here is one TCR beta chain with its context. Its specificity is unknown. This CDR3 contains 16 residues. Trimming took off 1 base at V and 8 bases at J, with 17 bases between the two ends. Germline V gene lookup returns CDR1 SEHNR and CDR2 FQNEAQ (reference sequence). Profiling relied on immunoSEQ multiplex PCR, and the TCRdb table lists in-frame clones only, not all of them. The sample has 150,000 to 200,000 clones, less than 90% seen once. This sample is part of a study of cytomegalovirus exposure and HLA in healthy donors. The study, taken as a whole, reports: Reports described diagnosis of cytomegalovirus status by the classifier as highly specific and sensitive.

Sequenced material: PBMCs. The rearrangement uses TRBV7-9 and TRBJ1-4; D is perhaps TRBD1 (6 bases). This receptor was taken from a woman in her late teens or twenties in good health and CMV-seronegative. The CDR3 here is CASSLGGVTGREKLFF. CDR3 in DNA: TGTGCCAGCAGCTTAGGAGGTGTTACAGGGCGGGAAAAACTGTTTTTT.